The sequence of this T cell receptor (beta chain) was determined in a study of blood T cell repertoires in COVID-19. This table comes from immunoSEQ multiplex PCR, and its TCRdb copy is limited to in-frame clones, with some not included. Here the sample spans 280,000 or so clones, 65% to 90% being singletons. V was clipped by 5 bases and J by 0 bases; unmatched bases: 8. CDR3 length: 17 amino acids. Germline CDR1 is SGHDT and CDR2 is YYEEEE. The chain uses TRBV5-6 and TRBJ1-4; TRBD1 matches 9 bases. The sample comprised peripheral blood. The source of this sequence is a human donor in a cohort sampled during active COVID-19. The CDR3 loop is CASRPMTGGSTNEKLFF. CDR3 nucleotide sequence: TGTGCCAGCAGACCAATGACAGGGGGATCAACTAATGAAAAACTGTTTTTT. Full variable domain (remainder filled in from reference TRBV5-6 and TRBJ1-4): DAGVTQSPTHLIKTRGQQVTLRCSPKSGHDTVSWYQQALGQGPQFIFQYYEEEERQRGNFPDRFSGHQFPNYSSELNVNALLLGDSALYLCASRPMTGGSTNEKLFFGSGTQLSVL.